The 2 T cell receptor beta chains below all came from one sample that was sequenced in a study of CXCR3-negative and CXCR3-positive naive CD8 T cells. Overall study results and limits: CXCR3-positive naive cells had more hydrophobic TRB CDR3s than CXCR3-negative naive cells.

The libraries of TRB cDNA were prepared using 5' RACE with UMI labels. TCRdb re-called the 5' RACE reads, yielding one record per CDR3 amino acid sequence without DNA. Across about 98,000 distinct CDR3 sequences, the top ten clones capture 0.75% to 0.95% of the sample. Antigen specificity for these receptors is unknown. The sequencing input was naive CXCR3+ CD8+ T cells from blood. Noted subset: CD45RO-CCR7+CD27+CD95- naive CD8+ T cells expressing CXCR3 (TNR3+). These receptor sequences come from a human donor in good health. Some clones in this sample may be carry-over from other donors' samples.

The chain combines TRBV7-6 with TRBJ2-7. Germline CDR1 SGHVS, CDR2 FNYEAQ. This CDR3 is built from 14 residues. CDR3 loop: CASSSAESSYEQYF.

The V gene is TRBV6-5, the J gene TRBJ2-1; absent DNA, TCRdb's TRBD1 call cannot be checked. CDR1 is MNHEY, CDR2 SVGAGI, per germline. CDR3 length: 13 residues. CDR3 region: CASSYSSGASQIF.